This T cell receptor beta chain was identified during a study of control samples from healthy donors and cancer patients. Clones were sequenced by immunoSEQ multiplex PCR, and TCRdb holds only the in-frame ones, with some missing. The table shows about 410,000 clones, with around 90% occurring only once. This clone was observed once. This TCR was recovered from a man aged 35-49 years with head and neck cancer. The sequenced material came from PBMCs.

The CDR3 protein is CASSLGVMNTEAFF. CDR3 DNA: TGTGCCAGCAGCTTGGGTGTCATGAACACTGAAGCTTTCTTT. The rearrangement uses TRBV5-5 and TRBJ1-1; D gene ambiguous. Germline lookup yields CDR1 SGHKS and CDR2 YYEKEE (reference sequence). There are 14 residues in the CDR3. Trimming took 0 bases from V and 0 from J, leaving 6 bases between them.